This T cell receptor (beta chain) was obtained from a study of CD8 T cells in Susac syndrome. Per germline, CDR1 SEHNR and CDR2 FQNEAQ (reference sequence). Trimming pared 3 bases from V and 0 bases from J, leaving 9 bases between. The CDR3 is 14 amino acids. Random hexamers were used to reverse transcribe the RNA input (about 0.5 to 1 ug). The amplification used immunoSEQ multiplex PCR on TCR beta CDR3; it spanned 54 Vbeta and 13 Jbeta. From the immunoSEQ multiplex PCR reads, TCRdb called clonotypes with MiXCR, one entry per CDR3 protein. The sample carries hundreds of thousands of distinct CDR3 sequences, 80% to 95% recorded once. Stable or active relapsing-remitting multiple sclerosis, untreated and meeting revised McDonald criteria, defined the controls. Bulk CD8+ and CD4+ cells came from magnetic negative isolation; CD8+ TEMRA by FACS.

The clonotype comes from a human donor with multiple sclerosis. This chain uses TRBV7-9 with TRBJ2-7; D remains ambiguous. The material sequenced was CD4+ T cells from PBMCs. DNA for the CDR3: TGTGCCAGCAGCTTGATGGCAAGCTCCTACGAGCAGTACTTC. It is translated as CASSLMASSYEQYF.